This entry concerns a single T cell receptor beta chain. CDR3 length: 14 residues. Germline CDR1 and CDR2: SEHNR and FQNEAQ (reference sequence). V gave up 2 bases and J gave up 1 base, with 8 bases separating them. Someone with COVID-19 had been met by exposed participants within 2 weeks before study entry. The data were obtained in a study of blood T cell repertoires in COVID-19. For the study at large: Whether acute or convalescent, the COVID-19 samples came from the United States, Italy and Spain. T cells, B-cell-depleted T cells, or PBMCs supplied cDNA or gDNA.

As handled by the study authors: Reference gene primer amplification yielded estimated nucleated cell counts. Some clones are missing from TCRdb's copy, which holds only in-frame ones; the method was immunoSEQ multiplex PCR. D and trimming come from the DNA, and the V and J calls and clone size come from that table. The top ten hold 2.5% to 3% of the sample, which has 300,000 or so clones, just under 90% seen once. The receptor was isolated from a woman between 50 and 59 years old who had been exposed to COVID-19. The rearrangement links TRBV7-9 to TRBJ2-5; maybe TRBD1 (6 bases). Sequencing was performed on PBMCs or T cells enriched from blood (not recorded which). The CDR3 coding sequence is TGTGCCAGCAGCTTATTGGACAGCCAAGAGACCCAGTACTTC. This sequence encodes CASSLLDSQETQYF.